Listed here are 21 T cell receptor beta chains from one sample, sequenced in a study of blood T cell repertoires in COVID-19 (dated by TCRdb to 2020 to 2022). Receptor libraries were prepared by the immunoSEQ multiplex PCR assay. As stored in TCRdb, this immuneACCESS dataset retains in-frame rearrangements with V and J assigned. A fraction of the clones does not appear; measured against another copy, unresolved V genes explain less than half of the discrepancy, and the remainder lacks a known reason. For this sample the table gives about 220,000 clones, of which about four fifths were detected only once. In total, the top ten clones hold over 2.5% of the sample. Sequencing was performed on peripheral blood. The receptors were sampled from a woman aged 25 to 45 who had recovered from COVID-19.

A word on this clone: This sample also contains other DNA sequences that code for the same CDR3. J is TRBJ1-2 and V is TRBV5-1; TRBD1 might be the D (6 bases). This CDR3 region has 13 residues. Trimming removed 5 bases from V and 1 base from J, with 9 bases in between. From germline, CDR1 is SGHRS and CDR2 YFSETQ. The CDR3, as DNA: TGCGCCAGCAGTCTGGACAGTAACTATGGCTACACCTTC. It codes for CASSLDSNYGYTF.

This clone was found a few times. This chain links TRBV16 with TRBJ1-5, with TRBD1 matching over 9 bases. CDR1 KGHSY and CDR2 FQNENV come from the germline V gene. The V gene end was trimmed by 4 bases and the J gene end by 7 bases; junction bases not matched to a gene: 8. There are 15 residues in the CDR3. The CDR3 region has the DNA TGTGCCAGCAGCCCGGGACAGGGCTGGGGGCAGCCCCAGCATTTT. This sequence encodes CASSPGQGWGQPQHF.

J is TRBJ2-1 and V is TRBV5-1; D possibly corresponds to TRBD2 (6 bases). CDR3 length equals 18 residues. V dropped 0 bases and J dropped 0 bases, with 16 bases sitting between them. Germline V gene lookup returns CDR1 SGHRS and CDR2 YFSETQ. The CDR3: CASSLANDGRSSYNEQFF. The CDR3 DNA follows: TGCGCCAGCAGCTTGGCCAACGACGGGAGAAGCTCCTACAATGAGCAGTTCTTC.

On this clone: Other DNA sequences in this specimen translate into the identical CDR3. The chain combines TRBV3-1 (or the pseudogene TRBV3-2) with TRBJ2-7, with 11 bases aligning to TRBD2. The V gene's germline CDR1 is LGHDT and CDR2 YNNKEL (reference sequence). Losses at the gene ends were 6 bases for V and 1 base for J; bases not matched to a gene: 5. The CDR3 totals 15 residues. The CDR3: CASSRGTSGSYEQYF. CDR3 DNA: TGTGCCAGCAGTCGAGGGACTAGCGGATCCTACGAGCAGTACTTC.

This sequence joins TRBV5-1 and TRBJ1-1, with TRBD1 matching over 12 bases. Germline V lookup: CDR1 SGHRS, CDR2 YFSETQ. This CDR3 region has 16 residues. V gave up 0 bases and J gave up 3 bases; unmatched junction bases: 3. CDR3 protein: CASSLGGTGGYTEAFF. The CDR3 nucleotides are TGCGCCAGCAGCTTGGGCGGGACAGGGGGCTACACTGAAGCTTTCTTT.

The CDR3 bases are TGCGCCAGCAGCTTGGGGAGTCCGGGCTCTGGGGCCAACGTCCTGACTTTC. Protein: CASSLGSPGSGANVLTF. The chain recombines TRBV5-1 with TRBJ2-6; D unresolved. This CDR3 is built from 17 residues. Between the trimmed V and J ends, which lost 0 bases and 0 bases, there was a span of 10 bases. The V gene's germline CDR1 is SGHRS and CDR2 YFSETQ.

The V gene is TRBV6-5, the J gene TRBJ1-6; TRBD1 agrees at 9 bases. Germline trimming cut 4 bases from V and 7 bases from J; bases unmatched to any gene: 2. The CDR3 runs to 14 residues. The germline gives CDR1 MNHEY, CDR2 SVGAGI. CDR3 sequence: CASSSDRGNSPLHF. CDR3 nucleotide sequence: TGTGCCAGCAGTTCAGACAGGGGGAATTCACCCCTCCACTTT.

Note on this clone: Given a much more abundant clone one base away, this may be a read error. The chain combines TRBV6-5 with TRBJ2-7, with 13 bases fitting TRBD2. V was pared by 6 bases and J by 3 bases, with 5 bases of the junction left unmatched. The CDR3 is 15 residues long. The germline V gene has CDR1 MNHEY and CDR2 SVGAGI. The CDR3 DNA reads as TGTGCCAGCAGCCTGGGGACTAGCGGGATCTACGAGCAGTACTTC. This translates into CASSLGTSGIYEQYF.

For the CDR3, the DNA is TGTGCCAGCAGAGCACAGGGCTTATCCTACGAGCAGTACTTC. Amino acid sequence: CASRAQGLSYEQYF. The V and J genes are TRBV13 and TRBJ2-7; D is perhaps TRBD1 (6 bases). CDR1 PRHDT and CDR2 FYEKMQ come from the germline V gene (reference sequence). The CDR3 is 14 residues long. The V end lost 6 bases, the J end lost 1 base, and 13 bases lay between the germline ends.

The V call is TRBV9, the J call TRBJ2-1; no clear D gene. The germline CDR1 and CDR2 sequences are SGDLS and YYNGEE. The V and J ends lost 0 bases and 4 bases respectively, with 11 bases between them. CDR3 size: 15 residues. The CDR3 DNA reads TGTGCCAGCAGCGTAGTGGGCGAGTTTTACAATGAGCAGTTCTTC. Residues: CASSVVGEFYNEQFF.

The chain is built from TRBV21-1 and TRBJ2-7; no check of the table's D call, TRBD2, against the DNA was made. TRBV21-1 is designated a pseudogene. This CDR3 contains 17 residues. For the CDR3, the DNA is TGTGCCAGCAGCAACGACCTGGGAGCGGGAATTCCCTACGAGCAGTACTTC. Protein: CASSNDLGAGIPYEQYF.

V gene TRBV5-5 combines with J gene TRBJ2-5; no clear D gene. V was pared by 0 bases and J by 1 base, with 13 bases between. CDR3 length equals 16 residues. Germline CDR1 is SGHKS and CDR2 is YYEKEE (reference sequence). The DNA of the CDR3 is TGTGCCAGCAGCTTGGGTGGCGGCCTATCCCAAGAGACCCAGTACTTC. It specifies CASSLGGGLSQETQYF.

CDR3: CASSPRRLAGGSGANVLTF. The CDR3 coding sequence is TGTGCCAGCAGTCCACGCCGTCTAGCGGGAGGGTCTGGGGCCAACGTCCTGACTTTC. This chain joins TRBV27 and TRBJ2-6, with TRBD2 identical over 12 bases. Germline V CDR1 and CDR2: MNHEY, SMNVEV (reference sequence). Trimming at V came to 5 bases and at J to 1 base, leaving 9 bases not matched to a gene. This CDR3 has 19 amino acids. Full variable domain (remainder filled in from reference TRBV27 and TRBJ2-6): EAQVTQNPRYLITVTGKKLTVTCSQNMNHEYMSWYRQDPGLGLRQIYYSMNVEVTDKGDVPEGYKVSRKEKRNFPLILESPSPNQTSLYFCASSPRRLAGGSGANVLTFGAGSRLTVL.

In its sample, this clone was seen a few times. Germline is not matched at one junction end, which may reflect a read error. This chain connects TRBV7-7 to TRBJ1-4; 8 bases agree with TRBD1. The CDR3 runs 14 residues. Germline-derived CDR1 and CDR2 are SSHAT and FNYEAQ (reference sequence). CDR3 sequence (DNA): TGTGCTAGCAGCTCAGGGGGCTCAAATGAAAAACTGTTTTTT. Amino acid sequence: CASSSGGSNEKLFF.

J is TRBJ2-2 and V is TRBV27; maybe TRBD1 (5 bases). Trimming shortened V by 2 bases and J by 6 bases, and 7 bases separated the two germline ends. The CDR3 runs 13 residues. Germline V gives CDR1 MNHEY, CDR2 SMNVEV (reference sequence). This CDR3 is CASSLEGAGELFF. DNA for the CDR3: TGTGCCAGCAGTTTAGAAGGGGCCGGGGAGCTGTTTTTT.

The chain has TRBV5-5 and TRBJ2-5; 7 nucleotides agree with TRBD1. The germline CDR1 and CDR2 sequences are SGHKS and YYEKEE (reference sequence). The CDR3 has 15 residues. V lost 2 bases, J lost 7 bases, and 11 bases stayed unmatched. CDR3 loop: CASSLQGSGAGTQYF. The CDR3 DNA reads as TGTGCCAGCAGCTTACAGGGGTCCGGTGCGGGGACCCAGTACTTC.

This clone was seen once. This chain connects TRBV7-3 to TRBJ2-1; 12 nucleotides align to TRBD1. Germline assignment: CDR1 SGHTA and CDR2 FQGTGA. The trim removed 2 bases at V and 8 bases at J, leaving 22 bases unmatched. The CDR3 loop spans 21 amino acids. The CDR3 bases are TGTGCCAGCAGCTTATTCTATATCCGGGACAGGGGGCTTACGGGAGGTGATGAGCAGTTCTTC. It yields the protein CASSLFYIRDRGLTGGDEQFF.

The V gene is TRBV20-1, the J gene TRBJ1-2; 8 nucleotides match TRBD1. Germline-derived CDR1 and CDR2 are DFQATT and SNEGSKA (reference sequence). V dropped 5 bases and J dropped 6; count of bases not matched to a gene: 2. The CDR3 sequence is 11 residues long. The CDR3 spells CSAYRGDGYTF. In DNA form, the CDR3 reads TGCAGTGCTTACAGGGGGGATGGCTACACCTTC.

This clone turned up a few times. CDR3 nucleotides: TGTGCCAGCAGCGTAACAGGGGTCCCTGAAGCTTTCTTT. This gives the protein CASSVTGVPEAFF. The chain joins TRBV5-8 to TRBJ1-1; the match to TRBD1 covers 7 bases. This CDR3 spans 13 amino acids. The ends lost 4 bases at V and 6 bases at J; junction bases unmatched: 6. Germline V gene lookup returns CDR1 SGHTS and CDR2 YDEGEE.

The genes are TRBV28 and TRBJ1-2, with D unclear. With 4 bases removed from V and 7 bases from J, the gap between germline ends came to 7 bases. The CDR3 has 11 amino acids. Germline CDR1 reads MDHEN; CDR2 reads SYDVKM. This CDR3 is CASSSFFGYTF. The CDR3, as DNA: TGTGCCAGCAGTTCCTTTTTTGGCTACACCTTC.

The rearrangement joins TRBV6-5 to TRBJ1-2, with a weak D call TRBD1 (6 bases). This CDR3 contains 15 residues. V gave up 5 bases and J gave up 4 bases, with 17 bases separating them. Germline V gene data show CDR1 as MNHEY and CDR2 as SVGAGI. The CDR3 DNA reads TGTGCCAGCAGTAAACAGGGAGGGGACCTCTATGGCTACACCTTC. Amino acids: CASSKQGGDLYGYTF.